A single sample gave rise to the 21 T cell receptor beta chains below, sequenced in a study of OX40 agonist ivuxolimab in advanced cancers. The repertoire was sequenced with immunoSEQ multiplex PCR; TCRdb's copy has only in-frame clones and lacks some. The table records under 70,000 clones, about nine tenths of them present only once. This material consisted of CD4+ or CD8+ T cells sorted from blood, taken in a trial of the OX40 agonist ivuxolimab. The source is an adult with an advanced solid tumor such as melanoma, head and neck, liver or kidney cancer.

This clone was observed a single time. This rearrangement joins TRBV6-6 to TRBJ2-5; no firm D call. CDR3 length: 12 residues. V was shortened by 6 bases and J by 5 bases, with 10 bases between the two germline ends. Germline CDR1 reads MNHNY; CDR2 reads SVGAGI (reference sequence). The DNA for the CDR3 is TGTGCCAGCAGGACCGTTGGCGAGACCCAGTACTTC. It translates to CASRTVGETQYF.

In the case of this clone: Within the sample, other DNA sequences also encode this same CDR3. The chain links TRBV5-1 to TRBJ2-1, with 9 bases aligning to TRBD2. This CDR3 is built from 15 residues. Germline CDR1 and CDR2: SGHRS and YFSETQ. V dropped 0 bases and J dropped 6; count of bases not matched to a gene: 4. The CDR3 loop is CASSLEGGRGNEQFF. Written as DNA, the CDR3 is TGCGCCAGCAGCTTGGAGGGCGGGAGGGGCAATGAGCAGTTCTTC.

The CDR3 nucleotides read TGTGCCAGTAGTCCCCTCGACGGGTTCTATGGCTACACCTTC. Protein: CASSPLDGFYGYTF. The V call is TRBV19, the J call TRBJ1-2; D gene uncertain. CDR1 and CDR2 (germline): LNHDA, SQIVND (reference sequence). V lost 5 bases to trimming and J lost 4 bases, with 14 bases between them. This CDR3 is built from 14 residues. The whole variable domain, filled in from reference TRBV19 and TRBJ1-2, reads DGGITQSPKYLFRKEGQNVTLSCEQNLNHDAMYWYRQDPGQGLRLIYYSQIVNDFQKGDIAEGYSVSREKKESFPLTVTSAQKNPTAFYLCASSPLDGFYGYTFGSGTRLTVV.

This rearrangement joins TRBV5-1 to TRBJ2-3; TRBD2 might be the D (5 bases). In germline, CDR1 is SGHRS, CDR2 YFSETQ. V was clipped by 4 bases and J by 2 bases, with 14 bases between them. CDR3 length: 15 amino acids. The CDR3 sequence: CASSAGLLPTDTQYF. In nucleotides, the CDR3 is TGCGCCAGCAGCGCGGGCCTTTTACCCACAGATACGCAGTATTTT.

The V and J genes are TRBV5-1 and TRBJ2-5, with D unresolved. CDR1 is SGHRS, CDR2 YFSETQ, per germline. V gave up 0 bases and J gave up 0 bases, with 6 bases separating them. There are 14 residues in the CDR3. CDR3 nucleotide sequence: TGCGCCAGCAGCTTGGTTTCTAACCAAGAGACCCAGTACTTC. Residues: CASSLVSNQETQYF.

The chain combines TRBV10-2 with TRBJ1-4, with 7 bases that match TRBD1. V gave up 6 bases and J gave up 2 bases; unmatched junction bases: 3. The CDR3 spans 14 residues. Germline V gene data show CDR1 as WSHSY and CDR2 as SAAADI. CDR3 residues: CASSADRTNEKLFF. In nucleotides, the CDR3 is TGCGCCAGCAGCGCGGACAGGACTAATGAAAAACTGTTTTTT.

For the CDR3, the DNA is TGTGCCTGGAGTGGTGGGAGGACAGATACGCAGTATTTT. Translation gives CAWSGGRTDTQYF. The chain joins TRBV30 to TRBJ2-3; tentatively, D is TRBD2 (6 bases). The V gene lost 1 base and the J gene lost 3 bases, with 8 bases spanning the gap. Germline V gene data show CDR1 as GTSNPN and CDR2 as SVGIG (reference sequence). There are 13 residues in the CDR3.

Regarding this clone: At one end the junction does not follow the germline gene, possibly because of a read error. The rearrangement joins TRBV9 to TRBJ2-6, with 8 bases lining up with TRBD1. Germline V gene data show CDR1 as SGDLS and CDR2 as YYNGEE. This CDR3 spans 15 amino acids. CDR3 sequence reads: CASSAGGSGANVPTF. CDR3 in DNA: TGTGCCAGCAGCGCAGGGGGCTCTGGGGCCAACGTCCCGACTTTC.

The genes are TRBV7-8 and TRBJ2-7; 7 bases align to TRBD2. With 2 bases clipped from V and 7 bases from J, the junction kept 8 bases outside the gene matches. This CDR3 has 14 residues. Germline CDR1 SGHVS, CDR2 FQNEAQ. CDR3 sequence reads: CASSLSGTTLEQYF. CDR3 coding DNA: TGTGCCAGCAGCTTATCCGGGACTACTTTAGAGCAGTACTTC.

The rearrangement joins TRBV5-8 to TRBJ2-1; perhaps D is TRBD1 or TRBD2 (6 bases each). CDR3 size: 15 residues. Germline V gives CDR1 SGHTS, CDR2 YDEGEE. The germline V and J ends were trimmed by 3 bases and 3 bases, with 13 bases remaining between them. The CDR3 nucleotides read TGTGCCAGCAGCTCATCTGGAGGGGGCTACAATGAGCAGTTCTTC. This sequence encodes CASSSSGGGYNEQFF. Filled out from reference TRBV5-8 and TRBJ2-1, the complete variable domain reads EAGVTQSPTHLIKTRGQQATLRCSPISGHTSVYWYQQALGLGLQFLLWYDEGEERNRGNFPPRFSGRQFPNYSSELNVNALELEDSALYLCASSSSGGGYNEQFFGPGTRLTVL.

The V and J genes are TRBV5-6 and TRBJ1-5, with TRBD1 identical over 10 bases. The CDR3 length is 15 residues. V was clipped by 3 bases and J by 11 bases; unmatched bases: 11. Germline V gene data show CDR1 as SGHDT and CDR2 as YYEEEE. CDR3 nucleotides: TGTGCCAGCAGCTACCGGGACAGGGGCCAAGAGTCCCAGCATTTT. Translation gives CASSYRDRGQESQHF.

J is TRBJ2-7 and V is TRBV29-1; possible D gene TRBD2, 6 bases. V lost 6 bases to trimming and J lost 2 bases, with 11 bases between them. Germline values: CDR1 SQVTM, CDR2 ANQGSEA. The CDR3 covers 12 residues. This CDR3 reads CSVTGLAYEQYF. The CDR3 nucleotides are TGCAGCGTGACGGGACTGGCCTACGAGCAGTACTTC.

The chain joins TRBV18 to TRBJ2-3, with 7 bases lining up with TRBD2. The V gene end was trimmed by 0 bases and the J gene end by 2 bases; junction bases not matched to a gene: 8. CDR3 size: 17 residues. The germline CDR1 and CDR2 sequences are KGHSH and LQKENI. CDR3 sequence (DNA): TGTGCCAGCTCACCACCCCTCTCTAGCGGCCCCACAGATACGCAGTATTTT. Amino acids: CASSPPLSSGPTDTQYF. The variable domain in full, completed from reference TRBV18 and TRBJ2-3, reads NAGVMQNPRHLVRRRGQEARLRCSPMKGHSHVYWYRQLPEEGLKFMVYLQKENIIDESGMPKERFSAEFPKEGPSILRIQQVVRGDSAAYFCASSPPLSSGPTDTQYFGPGTRLTVL.

This clone is a singleton in its sample. Other DNA sequences in the same sample also yield this CDR3. The chain is built from TRBV6-5 and TRBJ2-1; TRBD2 matches at 7 bases. The CDR3 is made up of 14 amino acids. Germline assignment: CDR1 MNHEY and CDR2 SVGAGI. Losses at the gene ends were 8 bases for V and 5 bases for J; bases not matched to a gene: 9. Here the CDR3 DNA reads TGTGCCAGCGGTAGGGCTAGCGGAGACAATGAGCAGTTCTTC. The encoded protein is CASGRASGDNEQFF.

The chain combines TRBV6-1 with TRBJ2-7; 9 positions match TRBD1. The CDR3 is 13 amino acids. Germline trimming cut 6 bases from V and 3 bases from J; bases unmatched to any gene: 3. The germline CDR1 and CDR2 sequences are MNHNS and SASEGT. The DNA of the CDR3 is TGTGCCAGCAGCGTGGACAGGGGCTACGAGCAGTACTTC. This gives the protein CASSVDRGYEQYF.

The V gene is TRBV7-3, the J gene TRBJ2-7; TRBD1 is a possible D gene (6 bases). Looked up from germline, CDR1 is SGHTA and CDR2 is FQGTGA. Trimming took off 5 bases at V and 2 bases at J, with 16 bases between the two ends. This CDR3 spans 15 amino acids. DNA for the CDR3: TGTGCCAGCAGCCTTGACAGGTCGGAAGCCTACGAGCAGTACTTC. Translation: CASSLDRSEAYEQYF. The complete variable domain, with remaining parts taken from reference TRBV7-3 and TRBJ2-7, reads GAGVSQTPSNKVTEKGKYVELRCDPISGHTALYWYRQSLGQGPEFLIYFQGTGAADDSGLPNDRFFAVRPEGSVSTLKIQRTERGDSAVYLCASSLDRSEAYEQYFGPGTRLTVT.

The chain combines TRBV6-6 with TRBJ1-5; 11 positions match TRBD1. The CDR3 covers 16 residues. Germline assignment: CDR1 MNHNY and CDR2 SVGAGI (reference sequence). V lost 5 bases, J lost 2 bases, and 5 bases stayed unmatched. Here the CDR3 reads CASSKDRGRGNQPQHF. For the CDR3, the DNA is TGTGCCAGCAGTAAGGACAGGGGGCGCGGCAATCAGCCCCAGCATTTT.

The V call is TRBV19, the J call TRBJ2-3; TRBD1 agrees at 7 bases. CDR1 LNHDA and CDR2 SQIVND come from the germline V gene (reference sequence). The CDR3 consists of 15 residues. The V gene end was trimmed by 7 bases and the J gene end by 2 bases; junction bases not matched to a gene: 9. The chain's CDR3 is CASTGGTVATDTQYF. The DNA of the CDR3 is TGTGCCAGTACGGGTGGGACAGTAGCCACAGATACGCAGTATTTT.

This chain joins TRBV11-2 and TRBJ2-2; 7 nucleotides agree with TRBD2. V lost 1 base and J lost 4; bases outside the gene matches: 3. This CDR3 has 15 residues. Per germline, CDR1 SGHAT and CDR2 FQNNGV. This CDR3 reads CASSLGGRGTGELFF. The DNA of the CDR3 is TGTGCCAGCAGCTTAGGCGGGAGAGGCACCGGGGAGCTGTTTTTT.

The chain recombines TRBV2 with TRBJ2-7, with 12 nucleotides matching TRBD1. J gave up 9 bases and V 6 bases, and 6 bases lay outside the gene matches. Germline loops: CDR1 SNHLY, CDR2 FYNNEI. The CDR3 runs 13 residues. The CDR3 nucleotides read TGTGCCAGCAGGACGGGACAGGGGGCGGTGCAGTACTTC. This gives the protein CASRTGQGAVQYF.

The J gene is TRBJ1-2, the V gene TRBV30; 7 bases line up with TRBD1. The trim removed 2 bases at V and 4 bases at J, leaving 4 bases unmatched. CDR1 and CDR2 from the germline V gene are GTSNPN and SVGIG (reference sequence). The CDR3 extends over 13 amino acids. For the CDR3, the DNA is TGTGCCTGGAGTCGACAGGGACCCTATGGCTACACCTTC. Translating it yields CAWSRQGPYGYTF.